Below, 22 T cell receptor beta chains from the same sample are listed, as sequenced in a study of T cell responses to AZD1222 COVID-19 vaccine. Libraries were prepared by immunoSEQ multiplex PCR; TCRdb keeps only in-frame clonotypes and omits some of them. Altogether 100,000 to 150,000 clones are present, about 94% being singletons, with the ten largest covering 5.4%. The sample was peripheral blood, taken on day 0 of AZD1222 vaccination. These receptors were taken from an adult in good health.

V gene TRBV6-6 combines with J gene TRBJ2-7; TRBD1 matches at 9 bases. This CDR3 region has 15 residues. The germline V gene encodes CDR1 MNHNY and CDR2 SVGAGI (reference sequence). J gave up 2 bases and V 5 bases, and 7 bases lay outside the gene matches. The CDR3 bases are TGTGCCAGCAGTAAGCCCGGGACAGGGACCTACGAGCAGTACTTC. Translating gives CASSKPGTGTYEQYF.

The V call is TRBV3-1 (or the pseudogene TRBV3-2), the J call TRBJ1-3; D is ambiguous. V shed 0 bases and J shed 3 bases, with 3 bases lying between them. The length of the CDR3 is 13 residues. Looked up from germline, CDR1 is LGHDT and CDR2 is YNNKEL (reference sequence). CDR3 protein: CASSQDSGNTIYF. CDR3 in DNA: TGTGCCAGCAGCCAAGATAGTGGAAACACCATATATTTT.

The chain recombines TRBV30 with TRBJ2-7; TRBD1 or TRBD2 may be the D gene (5 bases each). Trimming stripped 1 base from V and 6 bases from J, with 19 bases between. Looked up from germline, CDR1 is GTSNPN and CDR2 is SVGIG (reference sequence). This CDR3 is built from 15 residues. The CDR3 region is CAWSAAGRLRGEQYF. Here the CDR3 DNA reads TGTGCCTGGAGTGCAGCAGGGAGATTAAGGGGCGAGCAGTACTTC.

The chain is built from TRBV29-1 and TRBJ2-7; D gene unclear. Per germline, CDR1 SQVTM and CDR2 ANQGSEA. Deletions cut 0 bases from V and 2 bases from J, with 11 bases between. The CDR3 consists of 14 residues. The CDR3 protein is CSVEDHVGAYEQYF. The CDR3 DNA is TGCAGCGTTGAAGATCACGTAGGAGCCTACGAGCAGTACTTC.

This chain joins TRBV18 and TRBJ1-4, with a tentative D call TRBD1 (6 bases). The CDR3 is 14 residues long. V lost 1 base to trimming and J lost 5 bases, with 8 bases between them. Germline V lookup: CDR1 KGHSH, CDR2 LQKENI. The CDR3 coding sequence is TGTGCCAGCTCACCACAGGGGGTGAATGAAAAACTGTTTTTT. It specifies CASSPQGVNEKLFF.

The table lists this clone with many counts. The chain recombines TRBV6-5 with TRBJ1-2; D remains unclear. In germline, CDR1 is MNHEY, CDR2 SVGAGI. CDR3 length: 15 residues. Trimming pared 4 bases from V and 3 bases from J, leaving 15 bases between. The CDR3 sequence: CASSSERLWDYGYTF. CDR3 nucleotides: TGTGCCAGCAGTTCCGAACGACTATGGGACTATGGCTACACCTTC.

The chain has TRBV30 and TRBJ1-1, with D possibly TRBD1 on 6 matching bases. CDR3 size: 16 residues. Trimming took 2 bases from V and 1 from J, leaving 17 bases between them. Per germline, CDR1 GTSNPN and CDR2 SVGIG (reference sequence). CDR3 sequence reads: CAWSRGRGEGNTEAFF. DNA of the CDR3: TGTGCCTGGAGTCGTGGCAGGGGCGAGGGGAACACTGAAGCTTTCTTT.

The gene calls are TRBV7-9 and TRBJ1-2, with 8 bases matching TRBD1. CDR1 SEHNR and CDR2 FQNEAQ come from the germline V gene (reference sequence). The CDR3 sequence is 14 residues long. Germline trimming cut 3 bases from V and 4 bases from J; bases unmatched to any gene: 4. CDR3 bases: TGTGCCAGCAGCTTGGGGACAGGAGGCTATGGCTACACCTTC. Amino acids: CASSLGTGGYGYTF.

V and J are TRBV21-1 and TRBJ1-2. TRBV21-1 is tagged as a pseudogene. The CDR3 has 14 amino acids. The CDR3 loop is CASSKVDGGLGYTF. The CDR3 DNA follows: TGTGCCAGCAGCAAAGTGGACGGGGGGCTGGGCTACACCTTC.

This chain connects TRBV5-4 to TRBJ2-2, with D unresolved. With 1 base removed from V and 4 bases from J, the gap between germline ends came to 11 bases. This CDR3 contains 15 residues. Germline-derived CDR1 and CDR2 are SGHNT and YYREEE (reference sequence). CDR3 DNA: TGTGCCAGCAGCTTGTCCCCGACCGCCACCGGGGAGCTGTTTTTT. It is translated as CASSLSPTATGELFF. Together with reference TRBV5-4 and TRBJ2-2, the CDR3 gives the full variable domain: ETGVTQSPTHLIKTRGQQVTLRCSSQSGHNTVSWYQQALGQGPQFIFQYYREEENGRGNFPPRFSGLQFPNYSSELNVNALELDDSALYLCASSLSPTATGELFFGEGSRLTVL.

The CDR3 loop reads CATSDSGQISSYNSPLHF. DNA of the CDR3: TGTGCCACCAGTGATTCAGGACAGATAAGCTCCTATAATTCACCCCTCCACTTT. The V and J genes are TRBV24-1 and TRBJ1-6, with TRBD1 as a possible D gene (6 bases). The CDR3 is 18 residues long. V lost 2 bases to trimming and J lost 0 bases, with 13 bases between them. Germline values: CDR1 KGHDR, CDR2 SFDVKD.

The chain uses TRBV9 and TRBJ2-3, with 7 nucleotides matching TRBD1. Germline CDR1 and CDR2: SGDLS and YYNGEE. The CDR3 has 17 amino acids. After removal of 4 bases from V and 0 bases from J, the junction contained 11 bases not matched to a gene. The CDR3 DNA follows: TGTGCCAGCAGCACTAGACAGGGCAGTACTAGCACAGATACGCAGTATTTT. As protein: CASSTRQGSTSTDTQYF.

This chain links TRBV28 with TRBJ2-1; unclear D gene. Trimming cost V 5 bases and J 0 bases, with 8 bases left between them. The germline V gene encodes CDR1 MDHEN and CDR2 SYDVKM. CDR3 size: 14 residues. CDR3 sequence reads: CASSTVSSYNEQFF. The CDR3 nucleotides read TGTGCCAGCAGTACCGTTAGCTCCTACAATGAGCAGTTCTTC.

This chain links TRBV4-2 with TRBJ2-2; the D is unclear. Germline CDR1 is LGHNA and CDR2 is YNFKEQ. CDR3 length: 15 amino acids. V was clipped by 8 bases and J by 4 bases, with 17 bases between them. The CDR3 region is CASQPRSDFTGELFF. The CDR3 nucleotides are TGTGCCAGCCAGCCAAGATCTGACTTCACCGGGGAGCTGTTTTTT.

The CDR3 DNA reads TGTGCCAGCAGCCAAGAAGACAGGGGGCAGGGTACTGAAGCTTTCTTT. Protein product: CASSQEDRGQGTEAFF. V usage is TRBV4-2 and J usage is TRBJ1-1, with TRBD1 matching over 10 bases. Germline trimming cut 0 bases from V and 5 bases from J; bases unmatched to any gene: 6. Germline values: CDR1 LGHNA, CDR2 YNFKEQ. CDR3 length: 16 amino acids.

The chain couples TRBV7-2 to TRBJ1-3; D is possibly TRBD1 (5 bases). V was clipped by 2 bases and J by 5 bases, with 10 bases between them. Germline V gene data show CDR1 as SGHTA and CDR2 as FQGNSA. The CDR3 covers 14 residues. The CDR3 DNA sequence: TGTGCCAGCAGCTTATTGGGACCCCGAAACACCATATATTTT. It is translated as CASSLLGPRNTIYF.

The genes are TRBV30 and TRBJ2-1, with D possibly matching TRBD1 (6 bases). The CDR3 runs to 11 residues. Trimming left V 5 bases short and J 9 bases short, with 11 bases between. Germline V gene data show CDR1 as GTSNPN and CDR2 as SVGIG (reference sequence). The CDR3 DNA is TGTGCCTGGGCGAGGGGGAGTGAGCAGTTCTTC. Amino acids: CAWARGSEQFF.

V usage is TRBV11-2 and J usage is TRBJ2-2; TRBD1 matches 8 bases. V lost 2 bases, J lost 7 bases, and 9 bases stayed unmatched. Per the germline V gene, CDR1 is SGHAT and CDR2 is FQNNGV. CDR3 length equals 16 residues. CDR3 in DNA: TGTGCCAGCAGCTTAATCCAGGGGGCTAATGGCGGGGAGCTGTTTTTT. It yields the protein CASSLIQGANGGELFF. Complete variable domain (other parts from reference TRBV11-2 and TRBJ2-2): EAGVAQSPRYKIIEKRQSVAFWCNPISGHATLYWYQQILGQGPKLLIQFQNNGVVDDSQLPKDRFSAERLKGVDSTLKIQPAKLEDSAVYLCASSLIQGANGGELFFGEGSRLTVL.

V gene TRBV4-2 combines with J gene TRBJ2-6; 7 bases match TRBD2. Unmatched junction bases numbered 10, after V lost 5 bases and J lost 0 bases. The length of the CDR3 is 18 residues. Germline V gene data show CDR1 as LGHNA and CDR2 as YNFKEQ. In nucleotides, the CDR3 is TGTGCCAGCAGCACCCCCCGCGGGGGTCCCTCTGGGGCCAACGTCCTGACTTTC. Translating gives CASSTPRGGPSGANVLTF.

J is TRBJ1-3 and V is TRBV3-1 (or the pseudogene TRBV3-2); D is unresolved. The length of the CDR3 is 18 residues. Looked up from germline, CDR1 is LGHDT and CDR2 is YNNKEL (reference sequence). The V gene lost 1 base and the J gene lost 0 bases, with 16 bases spanning the gap. The CDR3 loop is CASSQAISGTGSGNTIYF. The CDR3, as DNA: TGTGCCAGCAGCCAAGCTATAAGTGGCACCGGCTCTGGAAACACCATATATTTT.

The gene calls are TRBV7-6 and TRBJ2-7; D gene ambiguous. Per the germline V gene, CDR1 is SGHVS and CDR2 is FNYEAQ. V was cut by 4 bases and J by 3 bases, with 7 bases left in between. The CDR3 sequence is 12 residues long. CDR3 residues: CASSSANYEQYF. In DNA, the CDR3 is TGTGCCAGCAGCTCGGCCAACTACGAGCAGTACTTC.

This chain uses TRBV5-4 with TRBJ2-3; D perhaps matches TRBD1 (5 bases). V lost 1 base and J 2 bases, leaving 11 bases between the germline ends. The germline V gene encodes CDR1 SGHNT and CDR2 YYREEE (reference sequence). The CDR3 contains 15 residues. In DNA form, the CDR3 reads TGTGCCAGCAGCTTGAATCCGACAGACACAGATACGCAGTATTTT. Encoded protein: CASSLNPTDTDTQYF.